This TCR beta chain was found in a study of blood T cell repertoires in COVID-19. Seattle's cohort entered during active infection and was followed longitudinally. The CDR3 totals 13 residues. Trimming cost V 6 bases and J 8 bases; bases outside gene matches: 4. The germline CDR1 and CDR2 sequences are SGHNT and YYREEE (reference sequence). The protocol was immunoSEQ multiplex PCR, while the TCRdb copy is restricted to in-frame clones and leaves out a portion. The data contain approximately 200,000 clones, 85% to 95% of them singletons. J is TRBJ1-6 and V is TRBV5-4; 8 nucleotides agree with TRBD1. The source of this sequence is a man aged 25 to 40 with COVID-19, enrolled during active disease. The sample consisted of peripheral blood. CDR3: CASTGQGDSPLHF. CDR3 DNA sequence: TGTGCCAGCACCGGACAGGGTGATTCACCCCTCCACTTT.